A selection of T cell receptor beta chains follows, all from one sample in a study of OX40 agonist ivuxolimab in advanced cancers. Profiling relied on immunoSEQ multiplex PCR, and the TCRdb table lists in-frame clones only, not all of them. The table shows around 46,000 clones, with approximately 88% occurring only once. Sample: CD4+ or CD8+ T cells sorted from blood, taken in a trial of the OX40 agonist ivuxolimab. These receptors were taken from an adult with an advanced solid tumor such as melanoma, head and neck, liver or kidney cancer. Each CDR3 is given with its conserved first and last residue. The D gene is left open where the match is weak. Some rows have no size entry. The others give once, few or many, or a class for an expanded clone.

clone size	D gene	V gene	J gene	CDR3 DNA	CDR3 protein
NA	NA	TRBV30	TRBJ2-1	TGTGCCTGGGAGACTGGTTACAATGAGCAGTTCTTC	CAWETGYNEQFF
NA	NA	TRBV13	TRBJ1-3	TGTGCCAGCAGCTTAGCAGGGGCCGCCTCTGGAAACACCATATATTTT	CASSLAGAASGNTIYF
NA	NA	TRBV7-8	TRBJ2-1	TGTGCCAGCAGCTTAGCATTGAGTGATGAGCAGTTCTTC	CASSLALSDEQFF
NA	NA	TRBV5-1	TRBJ1-2	TGCGCCAGCAGCCCCGGGACGGAAGTCCTTTTCGGCTATGGCTACACCTTC	CASSPGTEVLFGYGYTF
once	TRBD2	TRBV27	TRBJ2-5	TGTGCCAGCAGTTTGGCTAGCGGGAGGGCAGGGACCCAGTACTTC	CASSLASGRAGTQYF
NA	NA	TRBV19	TRBJ1-1	TGTGCCAGTAGTCGGGACACTTACACTGAAGCTTTCTTT	CASSRDTYTEAFF
NA	TRBD1	TRBV7-6	TRBJ1-2	TGTGCCAGCAGCTCTAGACAGGGAGGCCTCCCAGAGTATGGCTACACCTTC	CASSSRQGGLPEYGYTF
NA	NA	TRBV7-2	TRBJ2-7	TGTGCCAGCAGCTTAGGCAGGGGTGGCTACGAGCAGTACTTC	CASSLGRGGYEQYF
NA	TRBD1	TRBV29-1	TRBJ1-1	TGCAGCGTTAGAGGACAGGGATCGAACACTGAAGCTTTCTTT	CSVRGQGSNTEAFF
NA	NA	TRBV5-6	TRBJ2-5	TGTGCCAGCAGCTCAGGGGAGACCCAGTACTTC	CASSSGETQYF
NA	TRBD1	TRBV5-1	TRBJ2-6	TGCGCCAGCAGCAGGGGACAGGGACGCTCTGGGGCCAACGTCCTGACTTTC	CASSRGQGRSGANVLTF
NA	NA	TRBV2	TRBJ2-1	TGTGCCAGCAGGTATACCGGGTTCAGAGGCAATGAGCAGTTCTTC	CASRYTGFRGNEQFF
NA	NA	TRBV5-6	TRBJ1-4	TGTGCCAGCAGCTTAATCAAGGGTGGAGGGGAAAAACTGTTTTTT	CASSLIKGGGEKLFF
NA	NA	TRBV4-1	TRBJ2-3	TGCGCCAGCAGCCAAGATCGGGGGCTTAGCACAGATACGCAGTATTTT	CASSQDRGLSTDTQYF
few	NA	TRBV30	TRBJ1-1	TGTGCCTGGAGTGTAAGGGAGGTTGTTCCCTCTCGAGCTTTCTTT	CAWSVREVVPSRAFF
NA	NA	TRBV5-1	TRBJ2-7	TGCGCCAGCAGCTTTGCTGGGTCAACTTACGAGCAGTACTTC	CASSFAGSTYEQYF
NA	TRBD1	TRBV6-1	TRBJ1-1	TGTGCCAGCAGTGACCCGCCGGGACAGAGGACTGAAGCTTTCTTT	CASSDPPGQRTEAFF
once	NA	TRBV7-8	TRBJ1-3	TGTGCCAGCAGCTTAGTCGTCTCTCCTGGAAACACCATATATTTT	CASSLVVSPGNTIYF
few	TRBD1	TRBV6-4	TRBJ2-3	TGTGCCAGCAGTGTTTCGACAGGGGGCACAGATACGCAGTATTTT	CASSVSTGGTDTQYF
NA	TRBD1	TRBV6-6	TRBJ1-2	TGTGCCAGCAGTTACCTGCAGGGGGTCAGCTACACCTTC	CASSYLQGVSYTF
NA	TRBD2	TRBV27	TRBJ2-1	TGTGCCAGCAGTTTAGGGCGACTAGCTTACAATGAGCAGTTCTTC	CASSLGRLAYNEQFF
NA	NA	TRBV10-3	TRBJ2-1	TGTGCCATCAGTGAGGACCCGATGGGTGAGCAGTTCTTC	CAISEDPMGEQFF
NA	NA	TRBV29-1	TRBJ2-6	TGCAGCGTTGATGTTGGCAGCTACTCTGGGGCCAACGTCCTGACTTTC	CSVDVGSYSGANVLTF
once	NA	TRBV7-2	TRBJ2-3	TGTGCCAGCAGCTTAGCGCCAGGATCCACAGATACGCAGTATTTT	CASSLAPGSTDTQYF
medium-sized	NA	TRBV7-9	TRBJ2-7	TGTGCCAGCAGCTGGGGGGACTCCTTCCCCGAGCAGTACTTC	CASSWGDSFPEQYF
NA	NA	TRBV18	TRBJ1-2	TGTGCCAGCTCACCCCAACGGGACACTCCCTACACCTTC	CASSPQRDTPYTF
NA	NA	TRBV11-3	TRBJ1-3	TGTGCCAGCAGCCTAGACTCGGGCTTGGATGAAGACACCATATATTTT	CASSLDSGLDEDTIYF
NA	TRBD2	TRBV6-5	TRBJ2-1	TGTGCCAGCAGTTACTCGGGGACTAGCTACAATGAGCAGTTCTTC	CASSYSGTSYNEQFF
NA	NA	TRBV30	TRBJ2-7	TGTGCCTGGAGCCGGGAGTACTACGAGCAGTACTTC	CAWSREYYEQYF
NA	NA	TRBV2	TRBJ1-1	TGTGCCAGCAGTCTAGAATACACTGAAGCTTTCTTT	CASSLEYTEAFF
NA	TRBD1	TRBV10-2	TRBJ1-2	TGCGCCAGCAGTGACCCCGGACAGGGACTTACTGGCTACACCTTC	CASSDPGQGLTGYTF
NA	NA	TRBV5-1	TRBJ2-7	TGCGCCAGCAGCTTGGCGGACAGACGCTACGAGCAGTACTTC	CASSLADRRYEQYF
NA	NA	TRBV27	TRBJ1-2	TGTGCCAGCACCACCCCCTATGGCTACACCTTC	CASTTPYGYTF
NA	TRBD1	TRBV30	TRBJ1-2	TGTGCCTGGACCTTAGGGGGGACAGGGATCTATGGCTACACCTTC	CAWTLGGTGIYGYTF